These 26 T cell receptor beta chains originate from one sample sequenced in a study of glioma-infiltrating T cells. TCR alpha and beta CDR3 regions were amplified from RNA using iRepertoire nested multiplex PCR. MiXCR, run by TCRdb on the multiplex PCR reads, gives a single entry per CDR3 protein. The table has approximately 45,000 distinct CDR3 sequences, approximately 20% seen once; the top ten hold less than 7%. The sample comprised glioma tissue, nonneoplastic brain tissue, or PBMCs (not recorded which). Receptors originate from a human donor with low-grade glioma or glioblastoma, undergoing nonglioma brain surgery, or in good health (not recorded which).

This clonotype was recorded many times. This sequence joins TRBV15 and TRBJ2-1, with 8 nucleotides matching TRBD2. Germline assignment: CDR1 LNHNV and CDR2 YYDKDF (reference sequence). CDR3 length equals 16 residues. With 2 bases clipped from V and 4 bases from J, the junction kept 7 bases outside the gene matches. The CDR3 DNA sequence: TGTGCCACCAGCAGAACCGCGGGAGGCTCTTACAATGAGCAGTTCTTC. The encoded protein is CATSRTAGGSYNEQFF.

This clonotype was observed many times. The V call is TRBV7-6, the J call TRBJ2-5; D is uncertain. Trimming removed 8 bases at V and 1 base at J, with 14 bases between. The CDR3 consists of 14 residues. Germline V lookup: CDR1 SGHVS, CDR2 FNYEAQ. CDR3 loop: CASARLGLQETQYF. The CDR3 bases are TGTGCCAGCGCGCGATTGGGCCTCCAAGAGACCCAGTACTTC. Full variable domain (rest looked up from reference TRBV7-6 and TRBJ2-5): GAGVSQSPRYKVTKRGQDVALRCDPISGHVSLYWYRQALGQGPEFLTYFNYEAQQDKSGLPNDRFSAERPEGSISTLTIQRTEQRDSAMYRCASARLGLQETQYFGPGTRLLVL.

This clonotype has only a few counts. Here the CDR3 DNA reads TGTGCCAGCAGTCACCGGGACAGATCCTACGAGCAGTACGTC. Translating it yields CASSHRDRSYEQYV. This chain uses TRBV12-3 or TRBV12-4 with TRBJ2-7; 7 bases match TRBD1. J gave up 1 base and V 5 bases, and 5 bases lay outside the gene matches. The CDR3 is 14 residues long.

The chain recombines TRBV19 with TRBJ1-2; D ambiguous. V lost 3 bases to trimming and J lost 0 bases, with 11 bases between them. The CDR3 is made up of 15 amino acids. From germline, CDR1 is LNHDA and CDR2 SQIVND (reference sequence). CDR3 amino acids: CASSISGNSNYGYTF. In DNA, the CDR3 is TGTGCCAGTAGTATCTCCGGGAATTCTAACTATGGCTACACCTTC.

This clonotype appeared a few times. The chain joins TRBV30 to TRBJ2-3; D is tentatively TRBD1 or TRBD2 (6 bases each). With 2 bases removed from V and 1 base from J, the gap between germline ends came to 13 bases. CDR3 size: 15 residues. Germline loops: CDR1 GTSNPN, CDR2 SVGIG (reference sequence). The CDR3 nucleotides are TGTGCCTGGAGTTCGGGGGCTTGGGGCACAGATACGCAGTATTTT. Its translation: CAWSSGAWGTDTQYF.

Ten or more counts support this clonotype. The chain joins TRBV25-1 to TRBJ2-7; D is perhaps TRBD2 (5 bases). The CDR3 totals 14 residues. The V end was cut by 3 bases, the J end by 7 bases, with 16 bases between. CDR1 MGHDK and CDR2 SYGVNS come from the germline V gene. Written as DNA, the CDR3 is TGTGCCAGCAGTGACCCGGGTAAACGGGGTGAGCAGTACTTC. Residues: CASSDPGKRGEQYF.

In this sample, this clonotype turned up a few times. The chain joins TRBV5-1 to TRBJ2-3; perhaps TRBD1 as D (8 bases). The CDR3 runs 16 residues. The V and J ends lost 4 bases and 3 bases respectively, with 18 bases between them. Germline-derived CDR1 and CDR2 are SGHRS and YFSETQ. Written as DNA, the CDR3 is TGCGCCAGCAGCCCAGACAGGGGAGCGGGGACAGATACGCAGTATTTT. It codes for CASSPDRGAGTDTQYF.

This clonotype was counted ten times or more. This rearrangement joins TRBV2 to TRBJ2-5; D is ambiguous. The V end was cut by 5 bases, the J end by 1 base, with 5 bases between. The germline gives CDR1 SNHLY, CDR2 FYNNEI. CDR3 length equals 12 residues. Written as DNA, the CDR3 is TGTGCCAGCAGTTCCTTCCAAGAGACCCAGTACTTC. This gives the protein CASSSFQETQYF. Looking up the rest from reference TRBV2 and TRBJ2-5 gives the full variable domain: EPEVTQTPSHQVTQMGQEVILRCVPISNHLYFYWYRQILGQKVEFLVSFYNNEISEKSEIFDDQFSVERPDGSNFTLKIRSTKLEDSAMYFCASSSFQETQYFGPGTRLLVL.

This sequence joins TRBV12-3 or TRBV12-4 and TRBJ1-1; the D is unclear. V was pared by 5 bases and J by 9 bases, with 22 bases between. The CDR3 extends over 15 amino acids. This CDR3 is CASSHPSDFPAQAFF. Here the CDR3 DNA reads TGTGCCAGCAGTCATCCTTCGGACTTCCCGGCTCAAGCTTTCTTT.

There are many counts of this clonotype. The chain employs TRBV6-1 and TRBJ2-1; TRBD1 is a possible D gene (5 bases). CDR3 size: 13 residues. V lost 10 bases and J 8 bases, leaving 18 bases between the germline ends. CDR1 is MNHNS, CDR2 SASEGT, per germline. The CDR3 protein is CATQGPVSHEQFF. In DNA, the CDR3 is TGTGCCACCCAGGGCCCCGTCTCCCATGAGCAGTTCTTC.

This clonotype appeared many times. The chain employs TRBV6-1 and TRBJ2-1, with a weak D call TRBD2 (7 bases). V was trimmed by 7 bases and J by 5 bases, leaving 15 bases between them. Germline V gene data show CDR1 as MNHNS and CDR2 as SASEGT. The CDR3 has 14 residues. The CDR3, as DNA: TGTGCCAGCACCCCCGGGGGGCCCCACAATGAGCAGTTCTTC. It codes for CASTPGGPHNEQFF.

This clonotype was observed many times. This rearrangement joins TRBV6-2 or TRBV6-3 to TRBJ2-5; no definite D call. The CDR3 loop spans 15 amino acids. Looked up from germline, CDR1 is MNHEY and CDR2 is SVGEGT. V was clipped by 6 bases and J by 0 bases, with 14 bases between them. This CDR3 reads CASRPGPLYQETQYF. Here the CDR3 DNA reads TGTGCCAGCAGGCCAGGACCGTTGTACCAAGAGACCCAGTACTTC.

The rearrangement uses TRBV27 and TRBJ2-3, with a weak D call TRBD2 (5 bases). Germline values: CDR1 MNHEY, CDR2 SMNVEV (reference sequence). V was cut by 2 bases and J by 5 bases, with 17 bases left in between. The CDR3 covers 16 residues. The CDR3: CASSLGRSPRGDTQYF. CDR3 bases: TGTGCCAGCAGTTTAGGCAGGAGCCCTCGGGGAGATACGCAGTATTTT.

The chain is built from TRBV28 and TRBJ1-1; D uncertain. Germline lookup yields CDR1 MDHEN and CDR2 SYDVKM. Trimming cost V 2 bases and J 4 bases, with 8 bases left between them. The CDR3 covers 13 residues. CDR3 sequence reads: CASSLTRATEAFF. The DNA of the CDR3 is TGTGCCAGCAGTTTAACGAGGGCCACTGAAGCTTTCTTT.

The V and J genes are TRBV10-2 and TRBJ2-5; D not certain. Germline V gene lookup returns CDR1 WSHSY and CDR2 SAAADI. This CDR3 has 14 amino acids. Trimming removed 6 bases at V and 1 base at J, with 12 bases between. CDR3 residues: CASSLPSPQETQYF. The CDR3 bases are TGCGCCAGCAGCCTCCCATCCCCCCAAGAGACCCAGTACTTC.

Only one count was recorded for this clonotype. It may be a read error: a sequence one base away is much more abundant. The rearrangement joins TRBV7-8 to TRBJ1-1, with D possibly TRBD1 on 5 matching bases. Germline CDR1 SGHVS, CDR2 FQNEAQ. The V end lost 5 bases, the J end lost 3 bases, and 13 bases lay between the germline ends. The CDR3 spans 14 residues. The CDR3 DNA sequence: TGTGCCAGCAGCCGAAACGGGGGGTACACTGAAGCTTTCTTT. It encodes CASSRNGGYTEAFF.

This clonotype was found a few times. The chain has TRBV5-1 and TRBJ2-7, with 12 bases matching TRBD1. The CDR3 runs to 15 residues. Germline-derived CDR1 and CDR2 are SGHRS and YFSETQ. The V gene end was trimmed by 1 base and the J gene end by 7 bases; junction bases not matched to a gene: 6. The CDR3 spells CASSLMGQGANEQYF. As DNA, the CDR3 is TGCGCCAGCAGCTTGATGGGACAGGGGGCGAATGAGCAGTACTTC. The whole variable domain, filled in from reference TRBV5-1 and TRBJ2-7, reads KAGVTQTPRYLIKTRGQQVTLSCSPISGHRSVSWYQQTPGQGLQFLFEYFSETQRNKGNFPGRFSGRQFSNSRSEMNVSTLELGDSALYLCASSLMGQGANEQYFGPGTRLTVT.

This clonotype has ten or more counts. The chain joins TRBV28 to TRBJ2-3, with 14 bases fitting TRBD2. This CDR3 has 16 residues. Per germline, CDR1 MDHEN and CDR2 SYDVKM. V was clipped by 5 bases and J by 6 bases; unmatched bases: 7. The DNA for the CDR3 is TGTGCCAGCAGTCCCGGACTAGCGGGGGGTTATGATACGCAGTATTTT. It codes for CASSPGLAGGYDTQYF.

Regarding this clonotype: A read error may explain this, as a much larger clone is one base away. V gene TRBV28 combines with J gene TRBJ1-5, with D possibly matching TRBD1 (5 bases). Germline values: CDR1 MDHEN, CDR2 SYDVKM. This CDR3 region has 11 residues. The CDR3 reads CASGLRGPQHF. For the CDR3, the DNA is TGTGCCAGCGGTTTAAGGGGGCCCCAGCATTTT.

This clonotype was seen ten or more times. J is TRBJ1-5 and V is TRBV19, with D unclear. Germline loops: CDR1 LNHDA, CDR2 SQIVND (reference sequence). Trimming took 11 bases from V and 0 from J, leaving 8 bases between them. The CDR3 totals 12 residues. The CDR3 DNA is TGTGCCTGCGGGGATAGCAATCAGCCCCAGCATTTT. This gives the protein CACGDSNQPQHF. The full variable domain, rest sourced from reference TRBV19 and TRBJ1-5, is DGGITQSPKYLFRKEGQNVTLSCEQNLNHDAMYWYRQDPGQGLRLIYYSQIVNDFQKGDIAEGYSVSREKKESFPLTVTSAQKNPTAFYLCACGDSNQPQHFGDGTRLSIL.

The chain links TRBV27 to TRBJ1-5, with D tentatively TRBD1 (5 bases). The CDR3 extends over 15 amino acids. V lost 3 bases and J 2 bases, leaving 11 bases between the germline ends. The germline CDR1 and CDR2 sequences are MNHEY and SMNVEV (reference sequence). Here the CDR3 reads CASSLFGGCNQPQHF. The CDR3 nucleotides read TGTGCCAGCAGTTTGTTCGGGGGATGCAATCAGCCCCAGCATTTT.

The chain employs TRBV29-1 and TRBJ2-7, with TRBD1 as a possible D gene (5 bases). There are 13 residues in the CDR3. Trimming left V 5 bases short and J 5 bases short, with 16 bases between. Per germline, CDR1 SQVTM and CDR2 ANQGSEA. DNA of the CDR3: TGCAGCGTTTACAGGTCCTCGGGCGACGAGCAGTACTTC. Translating it yields CSVYRSSGDEQYF.

The chain carries TRBV30 and TRBJ2-1; D may correspond to TRBD1 or TRBD2 (5 bases each). Germline V lookup: CDR1 GTSNPN, CDR2 SVGIG (reference sequence). V was shortened by 2 bases and J by 4 bases, with 15 bases between the two germline ends. This CDR3 is 15 amino acids long. CDR3 sequence reads: CAWSTPGALYNEQFF. The CDR3 bases are TGTGCCTGGAGTACCCCCGGGGCCCTTTACAATGAGCAGTTCTTC.

Points on this clonotype: The junction departs from germline at one end; a sequencing error may be responsible. V is TRBV5-1 and J is TRBJ2-5; no clear D gene. The CDR3 length is 11 residues. Germline V gives CDR1 SGHRS, CDR2 YFSETQ. CDR3 DNA: TGCGCCAGCAGCAATGAAGATACCCAGTACTTT. Protein product: CASSNEDTQYF.

This clonotype was seen at least ten times. The chain carries TRBV4-1 and TRBJ2-3; TRBD2 matches at 8 bases. V was clipped by 8 bases and J by 2 bases; unmatched bases: 12. CDR1 and CDR2 (germline): MGHRA, YSYEKL. This CDR3 contains 16 residues. The chain's CDR3 is CASRPGRGALTDTQYF. The CDR3 bases are TGCGCCAGCCGGCCGGGGCGGGGGGCCCTCACAGATACGCAGTATTTT.

This clonotype was observed many times. The rearrangement uses TRBV28 and TRBJ2-1, with D perhaps matching TRBD1 (5 bases). V lost 4 bases, J lost 3 bases, and 13 bases lay in between. Germline V gene data show CDR1 as MDHEN and CDR2 as SYDVKM. The CDR3 runs to 15 residues. CDR3 sequence (DNA): TGTGCCAGCAGTTCAGGGATATCTATCTACAATGAGCAGTTCTTC. Its protein is CASSSGISIYNEQFF. Together with reference TRBV28 and TRBJ2-1, the CDR3 gives the full variable domain: DVKVTQSSRYLVKRTGEKVFLECVQDMDHENMFWYRQDPGLGLRLIYFSYDVKMKEKGDIPEGYSVSREKKERFSLILESASTNQTSMYLCASSSGISIYNEQFFGPGTRLTVL.